This TCR beta chain was documented in a study of blood T cell repertoires in COVID-19. Assay used: immunoSEQ multiplex PCR; TCRdb lists only in-frame clones, some missing. The sample has about 300,000 clones; over 80% are singletons. The CDR3 covers 15 residues. Germline CDR1 reads SGHDN; CDR2 reads FVKESK. The ends lost 0 bases at V and 9 bases at J; junction bases unmatched: 6. The TCR originated in a woman between 45 and 65 years old with COVID-19, enrolled during active disease. Sequenced input: peripheral blood. The chain joins TRBV14 to TRBJ2-7; 12 bases line up with TRBD2. Written as DNA, the CDR3 is TGTGCCAGCAGCCAAGATCGACTAGCGGGAGTCGGGCAGTACTTC. This codes for CASSQDRLAGVGQYF.